A single TCR beta chain is shown here with its context. The antigen is unknown. Added by template switching were UMIs that each held a 6-nucleotide sample barcode. TCRdb reprocessed the 5' RACE reads and keeps a single row for each CDR3 protein, giving no DNA. This sample's table has about 380,000 distinct CDR3 sequences. Blood samples measuring roughly 2.6 ml were taken per donor. This CDR3 is built from 16 residues. The germline CDR1 and CDR2 sequences are DFQATT and SNEGSKA (reference sequence). These data come from a study of monozygotic twins with inflammatory bowel disease. Study-level points and caveats: Clonotype sharing was lower in IBD patients than healthy twins, most markedly with disease activity.

This chain connects TRBV20-1 to TRBJ1-1; TCRdb's D call, TRBD1, is unchecked because there is no DNA. Source material: blood. This receptor was obtained from a human donor with ulcerative colitis or Crohn's disease, or a healthy co-twin of an affected twin (not recorded which). This CDR3 is CSAMSQGAPLGTEAFF.